This T cell receptor beta chain stems from a study of T-cell reconstitution after alpha-beta-depleted transplantation in children. Germline V gene data show CDR1 as LGHDT and CDR2 as YNNKEL (reference sequence). This CDR3 is 12 amino acids long. After removal of 4 bases from V and 7 bases from J, the junction contained 2 bases not matched to a gene. Library preparation (for TCRbeta) was performed with unique molecular identifiers. TCRdb recomputed calls from the PCR reads with MiXCR, one row per CDR3 protein. Seen here are approximately 300,000 distinct CDR3 sequences, roughly 8.2% observed once, and the top ten hold 8.5% to 9.5%. The study's findings and limits: T-cell numbers and diversity, one year after transplant, stemmed largely from T cells that were newly produced. Reportedly, alpha-beta T cells present about two months post-transplant originated from several hundred expanded clones of graft origin.

In its sample, this clonotype was seen many times. Its target is unknown. The TCR originated in a female patient aged 2 to 10 who had a stem cell transplant for Fanconi anemia, so the T cells may come from the graft donor. The specimen was peripheral blood, collected 360 days after TCRalphabeta/CD19-depleted stem cell transplant. This chain uses TRBV3-1 with TRBJ2-3; 7 positions match TRBD2. The CDR3 DNA reads TGTGCCAGCAGCCTCAGCGGGAATACGCAGTATTTT. The encoded protein is CASSLSGNTQYF.